What follows is one TCR beta chain and its context. Its antigen is not identified. This entry comes from a study of T cell responses to AZD1222 COVID-19 vaccine. Study-level background: Pooling was applied to second doses at about 4 or about 12 weeks. Study-wide results and limits: Two AZD1222 doses significantly raised spike-specific TCR breadth and depth over controls. The donors showed a predominance of white British ancestry and of females, with possible underestimation of clonal diversity.

This table comes from immunoSEQ multiplex PCR, and its TCRdb copy is limited to in-frame clones, with some not included. Seen here are about 190,000 clones, 80% to 90% observed once, and the top ten hold approximately 6.9%. The CDR3 runs 15 residues. Germline V gene data show CDR1 as SGHNT and CDR2 as YYREEE (reference sequence). Unmatched junction bases numbered 9, after V lost 5 bases and J lost 5 bases. The J gene is TRBJ2-5, the V gene TRBV5-4, with 10 bases fitting TRBD1. Source: peripheral blood, taken on day 0 of AZD1222 vaccination. The origin of this receptor is an adult in good health. The CDR3 protein is CASSRDRGRTETQYF. In DNA, the CDR3 is TGTGCCAGCAGTCGTGACAGGGGGCGAACGGAGACCCAGTACTTC. Using reference TRBV5-4 and TRBJ2-5 for the parts outside the CDR3, the full variable domain is ETGVTQSPTHLIKTRGQQVTLRCSSQSGHNTVSWYQQALGQGPQFIFQYYREEENGRGNFPPRFSGLQFPNYSSELNVNALELDDSALYLCASSRDRGRTETQYFGPGTRLLVL.